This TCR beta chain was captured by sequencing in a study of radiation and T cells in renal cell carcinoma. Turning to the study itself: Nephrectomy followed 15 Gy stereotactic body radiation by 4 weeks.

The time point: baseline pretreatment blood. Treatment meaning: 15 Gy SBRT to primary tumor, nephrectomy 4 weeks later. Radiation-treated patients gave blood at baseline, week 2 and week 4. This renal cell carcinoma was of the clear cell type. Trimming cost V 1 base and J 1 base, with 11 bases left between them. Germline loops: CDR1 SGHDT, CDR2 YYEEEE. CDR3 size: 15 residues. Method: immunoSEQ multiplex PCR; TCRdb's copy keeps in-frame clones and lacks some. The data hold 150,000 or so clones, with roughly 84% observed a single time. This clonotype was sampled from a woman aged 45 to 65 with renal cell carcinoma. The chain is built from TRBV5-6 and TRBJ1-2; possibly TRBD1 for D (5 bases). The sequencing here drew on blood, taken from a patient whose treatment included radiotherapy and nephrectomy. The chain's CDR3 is CASSLRGLVNYGYTF. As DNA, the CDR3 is TGTGCCAGCAGCTTGAGGGGACTCGTTAACTATGGCTACACCTTC.